The 15 T cell receptor beta chains given below trace back to one sample, sequenced in a study of cytomegalovirus exposure and HLA in healthy donors. Vbeta (60) and Jbeta (13) primers were used in the PCR. TCRdb keeps only in-frame clones here, not all; method: immunoSEQ multiplex PCR. The sample lists 150,000 to 180,000 clones, approximately 80% occurring once. Material for sequencing was PBMCs. Receptor source: a man aged 30-40 years in good health and CMV-seropositive.

This clone appeared a few times. The rearrangement uses TRBV11-3 and TRBJ1-3; possible D gene TRBD1, 5 bases. The CDR3 runs to 15 residues. Trimming stripped 4 bases from V and 0 bases from J, with 10 bases between. CDR1 is SGHNT, CDR2 YENEEA, per germline. CDR3 loop: CASSSADTSGNTIYF. The CDR3, as DNA: TGTGCCAGCAGCTCCGCGGACACCTCTGGAAACACCATATATTTT.

The genes are TRBV29-1 and TRBJ2-3; D remains unclear. The CDR3 extends over 11 amino acids. CDR1 and CDR2 (germline): SQVTM, ANQGSEA. V dropped 8 bases and J dropped 8 bases, with 14 bases sitting between them. CDR3 bases: TGCAGCTACAGTTCCCTTGGTACGCAGTATTTT. Translating gives CSYSSLGTQYF.

In DNA, the CDR3 is TGTGCCAGCAGCCCGGACAGGGCTAACTATGGCTACACCTTC. Encoded protein: CASSPDRANYGYTF. The chain uses TRBV6-5 and TRBJ1-2; 8 positions match TRBD1. The CDR3 has 14 amino acids. Germline assignment: CDR1 MNHEY and CDR2 SVGAGI. Germline trimming cut 6 bases from V and 0 bases from J; bases unmatched to any gene: 3.

The V call is TRBV15, the J call TRBJ2-3; 7 bases match TRBD2. This CDR3 is built from 17 residues. Germline loops: CDR1 LNHNV, CDR2 YYDKDF (reference sequence). After removal of 1 base from V and 2 bases from J, the junction contained 9 bases not matched to a gene. The CDR3 protein is CATSRASGAGNTDTQYF. The DNA for the CDR3 is TGTGCCACCAGCAGAGCCTCGGGAGCGGGAAACACAGATACGCAGTATTTT.

The chain couples TRBV14 to TRBJ1-1, with unresolved D. This CDR3 spans 13 amino acids. V shed 5 bases and J shed 2 bases, with 9 bases lying between them. Germline loops: CDR1 SGHDN, CDR2 FVKESK. The chain's CDR3 is CASSSQPNTEAFF. The DNA for the CDR3 is TGTGCCAGCAGCTCACAGCCCAACACTGAAGCTTTCTTT.

The V and J genes are TRBV5-6 and TRBJ1-5; the D is unclear. The CDR3 sequence is 14 residues long. Germline V CDR1 and CDR2: SGHDT, YYEEEE. With 4 bases removed from V and 1 base from J, the gap between germline ends came to 9 bases. CDR3 loop: CASSRALSNQPQHF. Here the CDR3 DNA reads TGTGCCAGCAGCAGAGCCTTGAGCAATCAGCCCCAGCATTTT.

The DNA of the CDR3 is TGTGCCAGCAGTGTAGGGGCTAGAGCCAAAAACATTCAGTACTTC. It translates to CASSVGARAKNIQYF. V is TRBV2 and J is TRBJ2-4, with TRBD1 as a possible D gene (5 bases). V was cut by 4 bases and J by 0 bases, with 10 bases left in between. Germline V gives CDR1 SNHLY, CDR2 FYNNEI. The CDR3 extends over 15 amino acids. The complete variable domain, with remaining parts taken from reference TRBV2 and TRBJ2-4, reads EPEVTQTPSHQVTQMGQEVILRCVPISNHLYFYWYRQILGQKVEFLVSFYNNEISEKSEIFDDQFSVERPDGSNFTLKIRSTKLEDSAMYFCASSVGARAKNIQYFGAGTRLSVL.

V is TRBV2 and J is TRBJ2-5; 10 nucleotides agree with TRBD2. Germline CDR1 SNHLY, CDR2 FYNNEI. This CDR3 region has 15 residues. Trimming at V came to 4 bases and at J to 5 bases, leaving 7 bases not matched to a gene. DNA for the CDR3: TGTGCCAGCAGTGCCCTAGCGGGAGCATTCGAGACCCAGTACTTC. It codes for CASSALAGAFETQYF.

The rearrangement uses TRBV27 and TRBJ2-2; weak D call: TRBD2 (6 bases). Trimming left V 4 bases short and J 1 base short, with 13 bases between. Germline CDR1 is MNHEY and CDR2 is SMNVEV (reference sequence). This CDR3 spans 16 amino acids. Here the CDR3 reads CASSSPGLLNTGELFF. As DNA, the CDR3 is TGTGCCAGCAGTTCTCCGGGACTGCTGAACACCGGGGAGCTGTTTTTT.

CDR3: CASRPSRGLSGANVLTF. The DNA of the CDR3 is TGTGCCAGCAGGCCTTCCAGGGGGCTGTCTGGGGCCAACGTCCTGACTTTC. The chain recombines TRBV28 with TRBJ2-6; 8 positions match TRBD1. V lost 6 bases to trimming and J lost 1 base; unmatched junction nucleotides: 8. Germline lookup yields CDR1 MDHEN and CDR2 SYDVKM. The CDR3 spans 17 residues.

This sequence joins TRBV7-6 and TRBJ1-3, with D hard to call. Germline V gene sequence: CDR1 SGHVS, CDR2 FNYEAQ. Trimming took 1 base from V and 4 from J, leaving 8 bases between them. The CDR3 loop spans 14 amino acids. The CDR3 loop is CASSLGPLGNTIYF. In DNA form, the CDR3 reads TGTGCCAGCAGCTTAGGGCCCCTCGGAAACACCATATATTTT. Filled out from reference TRBV7-6 and TRBJ1-3, the complete variable domain reads GAGVSQSPRYKVTKRGQDVALRCDPISGHVSLYWYRQALGQGPEFLTYFNYEAQQDKSGLPNDRFSAERPEGSISTLTIQRTEQRDSAMYRCASSLGPLGNTIYFGEGSWLTVV.

The chain joins TRBV5-5 to TRBJ2-1, with D perhaps TRBD2 (6 bases). The CDR3 has 14 amino acids. V was clipped by 2 bases and J by 9 bases, with 15 bases between them. CDR1 and CDR2 (germline): SGHKS, YYEKEE (reference sequence). In nucleotides, the CDR3 is TGTGCCAGCAGCTTTGGAGGGAGTAGGATTGAGCAGTTCTTC. It translates to CASSFGGSRIEQFF. The variable domain in full, with the rest retrieved from reference TRBV5-5 and TRBJ2-1, is DAGVTQSPTHLIKTRGQQVTLRCSPISGHKSVSWYQQVLGQGPQFIFQYYEKEERGRGNFPDRFSARQFPNYSSELNVNALLLGDSALYLCASSFGGSRIEQFFGPGTRLTVL.

This clone was counted only a few times. The chain employs TRBV10-1 and TRBJ2-3; 7 positions match TRBD2. This CDR3 is 14 amino acids long. Per the germline V gene, CDR1 is WNHNN and CDR2 is SYGVQD (reference sequence). V was clipped by 2 bases and J by 1 base; unmatched bases: 0. CDR3 DNA: TGCGCCAGCAGTGAGACTAGCGGCACAGATACGCAGTATTTT. Amino acid sequence: CASSETSGTDTQYF.

This rearrangement joins TRBV11-2 to TRBJ1-1, with D possibly matching TRBD1 (5 bases). Germline assignment: CDR1 SGHAT and CDR2 FQNNGV. The ends were cut back, 0 bases at V and 5 bases at J, with 16 bases in the middle. This CDR3 is 16 amino acids long. As DNA, the CDR3 is TGTGCCAGCAGCTTAGATTGGGGGTGGGGGGAAACTGAAGCTTTCTTT. This gives the protein CASSLDWGWGETEAFF.

The rearrangement uses TRBV19 and TRBJ2-3; D perhaps matches TRBD2 (5 bases). Germline V gives CDR1 LNHDA, CDR2 SQIVND (reference sequence). V dropped 2 bases and J dropped 2 bases, with 26 bases sitting between them. The CDR3 runs to 20 residues. For the CDR3, the DNA is TGTGCCAGTAGTATATTGGGCTACAGCGGCCGAAAGGAATTCACAGATACGCAGTATTTT. The encoded protein is CASSILGYSGRKEFTDTQYF.